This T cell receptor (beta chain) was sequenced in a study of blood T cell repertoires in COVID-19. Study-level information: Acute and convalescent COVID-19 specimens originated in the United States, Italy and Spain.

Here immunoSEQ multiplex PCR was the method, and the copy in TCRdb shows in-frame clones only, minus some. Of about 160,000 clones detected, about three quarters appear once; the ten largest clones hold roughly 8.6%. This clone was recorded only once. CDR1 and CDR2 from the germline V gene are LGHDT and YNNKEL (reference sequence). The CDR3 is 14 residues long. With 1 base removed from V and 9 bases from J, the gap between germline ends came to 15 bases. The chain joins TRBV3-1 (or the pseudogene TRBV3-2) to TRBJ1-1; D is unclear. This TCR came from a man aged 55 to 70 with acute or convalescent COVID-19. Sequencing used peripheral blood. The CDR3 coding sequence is TGTGCCAGCAGCCAAGGAGCGGGAATGGCTAAAGCTTTCTTT. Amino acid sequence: CASSQGAGMAKAFF.